These T cell receptor beta chains were read from a single sample in a study of T-cell memory formation after mild COVID-19. One entry per CDR3 protein results from TCRdb running MiXCR on the 5' RACE reads. In the table there are 300,000 or so distinct CDR3 sequences, about 16% of which are singletons. Sequencing was carried out using PBMCs or a T cell subset sorted from them (not recorded which). The receptor set was obtained from a man aged 18 to 30 who had mild COVID-19 (a few samples of this study predate the infection). Cell type and time point are not known. Each CDR3 is given with its conserved first and last residue. D genes are given only for firm matches. Where a row states a size, it is once, few, many or the class of an expanded clone; other rows omit it.

D	V	J	length	size	DNA	CDR3
TRBD2	TRBV10-2	TRBJ2-5	13	-	TGCGCCAGTCAGCGGGGGGGCTCGGAGACCCAGTACTTC	CASQRGGSETQYF
-	TRBV7-3	TRBJ2-3	15	few	TGTGCCAGCAGCTACGGTGGAGGTCAACGTGATACGCAGTATTTT	CASSYGGGQRDTQYF
-	TRBV9	TRBJ2-5	15	few	TGTGCCAGCAGCGTAGGTGGAGGGTCAGGGGAGACCCAGTACTTC	CASSVGGGSGETQYF
-	TRBV20-1	TRBJ2-3	16	-	TGCAGTGCTAGCCTGGCAGGTCTACATAGCACAGATACGCAGTATTTT	CSASLAGLHSTDTQYF
-	TRBV5-5	TRBJ1-3	16	-	TGTGCCAGCAGCGCCTCAGGGAGTACCTCTGGAAACACCATATATTTT	CASSASGSTSGNTIYF
TRBD1	TRBV4-1	TRBJ2-1	15	many	TGCGCCAGCAGCCAAGAACAGGGGAATTTCAATGAGCAGTTCTTC	CASSQEQGNFNEQFF
-	TRBV10-2	TRBJ2-1	14	-	TGCGCCAGCAGTGGCTCCGGGACACTGAATGAGCAGTTCTTC	CASSGSGTLNEQFF
-	TRBV5-1	TRBJ2-1	13	few	TGCGCCAGCAGCTTAGACGGGAGAAATGAGCAGTTCTTC	CASSLDGRNEQFF
-	TRBV3-1	TRBJ1-1	12	-	TGTGCCAGCAGCCAACGGCCGGCTGAAGCTTTCTTT	CASSQRPAEAFF
TRBD1	TRBV27	TRBJ2-5	14	few	TGTGCCAGCAGTATCCGACAGGGTCAAGAGACCCAGTACTTC	CASSIRQGQETQYF
TRBD2	TRBV20-1	TRBJ2-3	14	few	TGCAGTGCTTTAGGGACTACCAGCACAGATACGCAGTATTTT	CSALGTTSTDTQYF
-	TRBV7-2	TRBJ2-3	16	-	TGTGCCAGCAGCCTAACTAGTTCTAGATTCCCAGATACGCAGTATTTT	CASSLTSSRFPDTQYF
-	TRBV6-5	TRBJ1-6	11	few	TGTGCCAGCAGTGATGGGGAACCCCTCCACTTT	CASSDGEPLHF
-	TRBV20-1	TRBJ2-4	13	-	TGCAGTGCTAGTTGGCCAGCCAAAAACATTCAGTACTTC	CSASWPAKNIQYF
-	TRBV7-9	TRBJ2-1	13	many	TGTGCTTTCAATGGGGTGAACACGGATGAGCAGTTCTTC	CAFNGVNTDEQFF
-	TRBV5-6	TRBJ1-2	12	-	TGTGCCAGCAGCCGCCGACAGGATGGCTACACCTTC	CASSRRQDGYTF
TRBD2	TRBV20-1	TRBJ2-1	13	few	TGCAGTACTAACCTAGCGGATTACAATGAGCAGTTCTTC	CSTNLADYNEQFF
-	TRBV5-5	TRBJ2-7	13	-	TGTGCCAGCAGCTTGACAGGGTACTACGAGCAGTACTTC	CASSLTGYYEQYF
TRBD1	TRBV14	TRBJ1-2	13	-	TGTGCCAGCAGCCTTCTGACAGGGCGTGGCTACACCTTC	CASSLLTGRGYTF
TRBD1	TRBV28	TRBJ1-2	14	-	TGTGCCAGCAGTCCATGGACAGGGCCTTATGGCTACACCTTC	CASSPWTGPYGYTF
-	TRBV20-1	TRBJ2-1	15	few	TGCAGTGCCCTAGGCCCTCTATCACCCTACAATGAGCAGTTCTTC	CSALGPLSPYNEQFF
-	TRBV4-2	TRBJ1-4	15	many	TGTGCCAGCAGCCCGTCGAGGGCCCTGAACGAAAAACTGTTTTTT	CASSPSRALNEKLFF
TRBD2	TRBV4-2	TRBJ2-3	16	-	TGTGCCAGCAGCCAAGAGGTTAGCGGGGGGCTCGGTACGAAGTATTTT	CASSQEVSGGLGTKYF
-	TRBV5-1	TRBJ2-3	15	few	TGCGCCAGCAGCTCAGGCACGGGGGGCACAGATACGCAGTATTTT	CASSSGTGGTDTQYF
-	TRBV20-1	TRBJ1-1	12	-	TGCAGTGCTAAAAGGGGGATCTCTGAAGCTTTCTTT	CSAKRGISEAFF
-	TRBV5-1	TRBJ1-6	14	-	TGCGCCAGCAGCTTGCAGGCGGAGAATTCACCCCTCCACTTT	CASSLQAENSPLHF
TRBD1	TRBV5-4	TRBJ1-1	17	-	TGTGCCAGCAGCTCAACCGACTACAGGGGGCTGAACACTGAAGCTTTCTTT	CASSSTDYRGLNTEAFF
TRBD2	TRBV6-1	TRBJ2-5	15	many	TGTGCCAGCAGTGAACTAGCGGGGGGGCAAGAGACCCAGTACTTC	CASSELAGGQETQYF
TRBD1	TRBV19	TRBJ2-3	14	few	TGTGCCAGTGGGCCACAGGGGGTGTCAGATACGCAGTATTTT	CASGPQGVSDTQYF
TRBD1	TRBV4-3	TRBJ2-7	15	-	TGCGCCAGCAGCCCGGGACAGTCGATCGTCTACGAGCAGTACTTC	CASSPGQSIVYEQYF
-	TRBV29-1	TRBJ2-7	12	-	TGCAGCGTTGAAGTACAGGGTTTTCAGCAGTACTTC	CSVEVQGFQQYF
TRBD2	TRBV6-6	TRBJ2-3	17	many	TGTGCCAGCAGTTACGACCTACTAGCGTGGGAAACAGATACGCAGTATTTT	CASSYDLLAWETDTQYF
TRBD1	TRBV7-2	TRBJ2-7	16	many	TGTGCCAGCAGTATCACCGGGACAGTCCTCTCCTACGAGCAGTACTTC	CASSITGTVLSYEQYF
-	TRBV7-9	TRBJ1-4	13	-	TGTGCCAGCCATAACCAGGGAGGGGAAAAACTGTTTTTT	CASHNQGGEKLFF
-	TRBV3-1	TRBJ1-2	17	few	TGTGCCAGCAGCCAAGACATCCTTGGGGGTTCAAACTATGGCTACACCTTC	CASSQDILGGSNYGYTF
TRBD2	TRBV24-1	TRBJ2-3	16	-	TGTGCCACCAGTGATACTAGCGGGGGGACAGCAGATACGCAGTATTTT	CATSDTSGGTADTQYF
-	TRBV27	TRBJ1-5	14	many	TGTGCCAGCAGTTTAAGGCCCGGCAATCAGCCCCAGCATTTT	CASSLRPGNQPQHF
TRBD1	TRBV6-5	TRBJ1-1	11	-	TGTGCCAGCAGTTACCAGGGGGCGGCTTTCTTT	CASSYQGAAFF
-	TRBV7-2	TRBJ2-2	12	-	TGTGCCGGCAGAAGGGGGGCCGGGGAGCTGTTTTTT	CAGRRGAGELFF
-	TRBV7-9	TRBJ2-2	14	-	TGTGCCAGCAGCGGAGCTAGCCGGGCGGGGGAGCTGTTTTTT	CASSGASRAGELFF
TRBD1	TRBV10-3	TRBJ1-4	15	many	TGTGCCATCAGTCCACAGGGGACCTCTAATGAAAAACTGTTTTTT	CAISPQGTSNEKLFF
TRBD2	TRBV15	TRBJ2-3	15	-	TGTGCCACTCGACCGGGGGGGACTGCAACAGATACGCAGTATTTT	CATRPGGTATDTQYF
TRBD1	TRBV6-5	TRBJ2-3	14	-	TGTGCCAGTGCCAATTGGGACAGGACAGATACGCAGTATTTT	CASANWDRTDTQYF
-	TRBV6-5	TRBJ2-2	13	-	TGTGCGAAGTCCTGGACCAACACCGGGGAGCTGTTTTTT	CAKSWTNTGELFF
TRBD1	TRBV9	TRBJ2-5	14	-	TGTGCCAGCAGCGCACAGGGGGCACAAGAGACCCAGTACTTC	CASSAQGAQETQYF
-	TRBV20-1	TRBJ1-1	12	few	TGCAGTGCCGAAAGGGGAAACACTGAAGCTTTCTTT	CSAERGNTEAFF
TRBD1	TRBV27	TRBJ2-7	13	-	TGTGCCAGCAGTTTGGGGACAGGGGGAGAGCAGTACTTC	CASSLGTGGEQYF
TRBD2	TRBV5-1	TRBJ2-5	14	few	TGCGCCAGCAGCTCGCGGGGGGTAGAAGAGACCCAGTACTTC	CASSSRGVEETQYF